These T cell receptor beta chains were read from a single sample in a study of blood T cell repertoires in COVID-19. Only in-frame clones appear in the TCRdb table, and some are missing; sequencing was by immunoSEQ multiplex PCR. Found here are 200,000 to 300,000 clones, 80% to 90% of them singletons; the top ten hold around 2.4%. Material for sequencing was peripheral blood. The receptors derive from a man aged 35 to 55 who had recovered from COVID-19. CDR3s leave out the opening cysteine and the closing phenylalanine or tryptophan. Each record gives: J gene, V gene, CDR3 protein.

J gene: TRBJ1-2
V gene: TRBV19
CDR3 protein: ASSIEGQFNYGYT

J gene: TRBJ2-4
V gene: TRBV6-5
CDR3 protein: ASSRETSGKHQY

J gene: TRBJ1-1
V gene: TRBV6-5
CDR3 protein: ASSYAGQNTEAF

J gene: TRBJ2-5
V gene: TRBV6-2/TRBV6-3
CDR3 protein: ASSQGAETQY

J gene: TRBJ2-5
V gene: TRBV12-5
CDR3 protein: ASGLVAGTGIGETQY

J gene: TRBJ1-2
V gene: TRBV9
CDR3 protein: ASSGVGDRFYGYT

J gene: TRBJ2-3
V gene: TRBV3-1/TRBV3-2
CDR3 protein: ASSQSWGLTGDTQY

J gene: TRBJ1-2
V gene: TRBV5-6
CDR3 protein: ASSPMGRADYGYT

J gene: TRBJ1-2
V gene: TRBV28
CDR3 protein: ASGELPGQGFYGYT

J gene: TRBJ1-5
V gene: TRBV18
CDR3 protein: ASSPKTGSNQPQH

J gene: TRBJ1-5
V gene: TRBV18
CDR3 protein: ASSPPPGTGGRSNQPQH

J gene: TRBJ1-2
V gene: TRBV5-1
CDR3 protein: ASSLGTGVYGYT

J gene: TRBJ1-2
V gene: TRBV27
CDR3 protein: ASSLRRQGGTDGYT

J gene: TRBJ2-1
V gene: TRBV11-3
CDR3 protein: ASSLGDTYNEQF

J gene: TRBJ2-7
V gene: TRBV6-5
CDR3 protein: ASSYSRELIYEQY

J gene: TRBJ2-1
V gene: TRBV11-3
CDR3 protein: ASGIAGGYNEQF

J gene: TRBJ1-6
V gene: TRBV5-1
CDR3 protein: ASSLVGTGGTNSPLH

J gene: TRBJ2-7
V gene: TRBV7-2
CDR3 protein: ASSFPDRGEEQY

J gene: TRBJ1-1
V gene: TRBV2
CDR3 protein: ASSGERAGRWTEAF

J gene: TRBJ2-7
V gene: TRBV4-3
CDR3 protein: ASSQFDRGPEQY

J gene: TRBJ1-2
V gene: TRBV12-3/TRBV12-4
CDR3 protein: ASRSGQNYGYT

J gene: TRBJ2-1
V gene: TRBV5-1
CDR3 protein: ASSAGLAENEQF

J gene: TRBJ2-1
V gene: TRBV9
CDR3 protein: ASSVGGLYNEQF